This TCR beta chain was captured in a study of T cell responses to AZD1222 COVID-19 vaccine. General study results and limits: Females made up more of the donors, who were largely white British, and clonal diversity may have come out too low. The repertoires were collected only after the peak T cell response. Per reports, nearly half of all spike-specific TCRs target regions that are unmutated in variants. Only six people who got AZD1222 tested seropositive at baseline.

As for this clone: As yet, its antigen is unknown.

Method: immunoSEQ multiplex PCR; TCRdb's copy keeps in-frame clones and lacks some. The sample consists of under 200,000 clones, approximately 90% of them appearing once. Germline assignment: CDR1 KGHDR and CDR2 SFDVKD. The CDR3 is 14 residues long. V lost 5 bases, J lost 1 base, and 10 bases lay in between. The sample consisted of peripheral blood, taken 28 days after the second dose of the MenACWY control vaccine. V is TRBV24-1 and J is TRBJ1-2, with D tentatively TRBD1 (6 bases). This TCR came from an adult who received the MenACWY meningococcal vaccine as a control. CDR3 DNA: TGTGCCACCAGTGCGGACAGCGGTAACTATGGCTACACCTTC. Translated, it gives CATSADSGNYGYTF.